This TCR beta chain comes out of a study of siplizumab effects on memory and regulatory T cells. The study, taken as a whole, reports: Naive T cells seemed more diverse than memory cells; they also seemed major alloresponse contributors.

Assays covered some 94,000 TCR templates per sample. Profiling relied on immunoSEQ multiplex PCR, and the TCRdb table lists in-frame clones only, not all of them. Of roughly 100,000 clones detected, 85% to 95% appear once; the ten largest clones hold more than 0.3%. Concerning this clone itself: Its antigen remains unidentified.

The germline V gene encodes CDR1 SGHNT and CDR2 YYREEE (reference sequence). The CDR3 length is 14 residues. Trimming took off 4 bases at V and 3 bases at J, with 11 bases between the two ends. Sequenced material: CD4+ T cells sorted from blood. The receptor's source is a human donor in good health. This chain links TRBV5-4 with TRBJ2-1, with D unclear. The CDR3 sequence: CASSNPTSYNEQFF. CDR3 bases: TGTGCCAGCAGCAACCCTACCAGCTACAATGAGCAGTTCTTC.